This is a list of T cell receptor beta chains from one sample in a study of T-cell memory formation after mild COVID-19. Using its own MiXCR run on the 5' RACE reads, TCRdb lists one record per CDR3 protein. Of roughly 340,000 distinct CDR3 sequences detected, less than 20% appear once; the ten largest clones hold approximately 20%. What was sequenced was PBMCs or a T cell subset sorted from them (not recorded which). The receptors derive from a man aged 18 to 30 who had mild COVID-19 (a few samples of this study predate the infection). Cell type and time point are not known. Both conserved end residues are part of each CDR3.

v_call	cdr3_length	j_call	cdr3_aa
TRBV6-2/TRBV6-3	16	TRBJ2-5	CASSSLKQGGEKTQYF
TRBV19	15	TRBJ2-1	CASSIGASWNNEQFF
TRBV7-9	15	TRBJ2-1	CASSPLRGPVNEQFF
TRBV30	12	TRBJ1-1	CARLLGSGPPFF
TRBV4-1	15	TRBJ1-5	CASSQSGTANQPQHF
TRBV19	15	TRBJ1-2	CASSMEGSLNYGYTF
TRBV10-3	14	TRBJ2-1	CAISPRQKDNEQFF
TRBV7-9	17	TRBJ1-2	CASSERRGGTTNYGYTF
TRBV5-5	15	TRBJ2-3	CASTLTGSSTDTQYF
TRBV11-2	16	TRBJ2-1	CASSLSTSGGMNEQFF
TRBV10-3	14	TRBJ1-3	CAISRSGQGDTIYF
TRBV13	13	TRBJ1-4	CASSLGEDRRLFF
TRBV2	16	TRBJ2-3	CASSAPGRDPTDTQYF
TRBV7-9	14	TRBJ1-2	CASSLWGSPDSYTF
TRBV7-6	15	TRBJ2-2	CASSLGPGLVGELFF
TRBV9	13	TRBJ1-1	CASATGGITEAFF
TRBV4-2	15	TRBJ1-5	CASSRGQAGVQPQHF
TRBV7-2	15	TRBJ2-1	CASSQSGGALNEQFF
TRBV12-3/TRBV12-4	13	TRBJ1-2	CASSPGLTVGYTF
TRBV30	16	TRBJ1-1	CAWSDIVSTGGTEAFF
TRBV27	15	TRBJ2-3	CASSSSGVRTDTQYF
TRBV6-2/TRBV6-3	18	TRBJ2-2	CASSYSTSGGQNTGELFF
TRBV5-1	15	TRBJ2-3	CASSLARWDTDTQYF
TRBV27	12	TRBJ1-6	CASRLQLSPLHF
TRBV7-6	14	TRBJ2-2	CASSLGGGGGELFF
TRBV5-6	16	TRBJ2-1	CASSLAGRDPYNEQFF
TRBV6-2/TRBV6-3	13	TRBJ2-5	CASSREPEETQYF
TRBV29-1	16	TRBJ1-2	CSVEVAWEGANYGYTF
TRBV19	13	TRBJ1-1	CASSIGGYTEAFF
TRBV7-9	15	TRBJ2-2	CASSWRQGNTGELFF
TRBV7-9	14	TRBJ2-3	CASSGGLGADTQYF
TRBV7-9	12	TRBJ1-6	CASSFEISPLHF
TRBV29-1	13	TRBJ1-2	CSAAGDLRSYYTF
TRBV4-3	16	TRBJ2-1	CASSQSPSGGANEQFF
TRBV7-3	15	TRBJ2-1	CASSLGTNAYNEQFF
TRBV19	11	TRBJ1-2	CASRDSYGYTF
TRBV6-5	13	TRBJ2-7	CASNQGVAYEQYF
TRBV6-2/TRBV6-3	13	TRBJ1-5	CASSYRTVDTQHF
TRBV21-1	17	TRBJ2-3	CASSKEWQGSSVDTQYF
TRBV6-5	14	TRBJ1-4	CASSSIHSNEKLFF
TRBV9	18	TRBJ1-1	CASSLSGVSAPMNTEAFF
TRBV7-9	14	TRBJ2-1	CASSFLTGVDEQFF
TRBV20-1	13	TRBJ2-5	CSARYRQQETQYF
TRBV20-1	16	TRBJ2-5	CSARSLAGGPRETQYF
TRBV3-1	16	TRBJ2-3	CASSQYGKRDTDTQYF
TRBV7-9	17	TRBJ1-2	CASSLPRGGVSTYGYTF
TRBV28	15	TRBJ2-1	CARTHRDNAYNEQFF
TRBV12-3/TRBV12-4	15	TRBJ2-1	CASNLRGVHYNEQFF
TRBV20-1	12	TRBJ1-1	CSARPTEGEAFF
TRBV24-1	16	TRBJ1-5	CATSEPTGISNQPQHF
TRBV18	14	TRBJ2-1	CASSPQETGAEQFF
TRBV18	17	TRBJ1-5	CASSPHWGLSGNQPQHF
TRBV4-1	14	TRBJ1-1	CASTSEPGQLEAFF
TRBV12-3/TRBV12-4	14	TRBJ1-1	CASSLASLNTEAFF
TRBV12-3/TRBV12-4	15	TRBJ2-1	CASSLAWTGYNEQFF
TRBV5-1	14	TRBJ2-7	CASSLTGLSYEQYF
TRBV7-9	11	TRBJ1-2	CASQGAYGYTF
TRBV2	15	TRBJ1-5	CASSGAGGSNQPQHF
TRBV7-3	14	TRBJ2-1	CASSRTMVGNEQFF